Below, 15 T cell receptor beta chains from the same sample are listed, as sequenced in a study of shared clonotypes between healthy human individuals. TCRdb's copy holds only in-frame clones and misses some; the assay was immunoSEQ multiplex PCR. Here the sample spans about 2.4 million clones, approximately 90% being singletons. The sample was naive CD4+ T cells sorted from blood. Noted subset: CD45RA+ positively selected. All receptors come from a man younger than 35 in good health.

This chain connects TRBV28 to TRBJ2-2; tentative D call: TRBD2 (6 bases). CDR1 and CDR2 (germline): MDHEN, SYDVKM. The CDR3 length is 15 residues. Between the trimmed V and J ends, which lost 6 bases and 2 bases, there was a span of 13 bases. Here the CDR3 reads CASRSGGTNTGELFF. The CDR3, as DNA: TGTGCCAGCAGGTCGGGCGGGACTAACACCGGGGAGCTGTTTTTT. Drawing the rest from reference TRBV28 and TRBJ2-2, the complete variable domain is DVKVTQSSRYLVKRTGEKVFLECVQDMDHENMFWYRQDPGLGLRLIYFSYDVKMKEKGDIPEGYSVSREKKERFSLILESASTNQTSMYLCASRSGGTNTGELFFGEGSRLTVL.

The J gene is TRBJ1-5, the V gene TRBV19, with D perhaps matching TRBD1 (5 bases). V lost 4 bases and J lost 0, with 16 bases in between. Germline V gene data show CDR1 as LNHDA and CDR2 as SQIVND (reference sequence). This CDR3 has 17 residues. CDR3 region: CASSTISTEYSNQPQHF. For the CDR3, the DNA is TGTGCCAGTAGTACGATCTCGACAGAATATAGCAATCAGCCCCAGCATTTT.

J is TRBJ2-4 and V is TRBV6-1; 7 positions match TRBD1. Germline-derived CDR1 and CDR2 are MNHNS and SASEGT. The CDR3 consists of 14 residues. V gave up 6 bases and J gave up 9 bases; unmatched junction bases: 11. CDR3 sequence reads: CASRMTGTPSIQYF. Here the CDR3 DNA reads TGTGCCAGCAGGATGACAGGGACGCCGAGCATTCAGTACTTC.

The V call is TRBV5-6, the J call TRBJ2-7; 9 nucleotides match TRBD1. Germline values: CDR1 SGHDT, CDR2 YYEEEE. The CDR3 contains 17 residues. J lost 2 bases, V lost 0 bases, and 9 bases had no gene match. The CDR3, as DNA: TGTGCCAGCAGCTTGGGAATCGGGACAGGGTGGACCTACGAGCAGTACTTC. This encodes CASSLGIGTGWTYEQYF.

The chain combines TRBV6-5 with TRBJ2-1; D is possibly TRBD1 (6 bases). Per the germline V gene, CDR1 is MNHEY and CDR2 is SVGAGI. This CDR3 is 15 amino acids long. The V and J ends lost 3 bases and 7 bases respectively, with 16 bases between them. Here the CDR3 reads CASSYTGRLENEQFF. Written as DNA, the CDR3 is TGTGCCAGCAGTTATACAGGGCGCCTCGAGAATGAGCAGTTCTTC.

The chain is built from TRBV27 and TRBJ2-1; 10 nucleotides agree with TRBD2. CDR3 size: 17 residues. The V and J ends lost 3 bases and 0 bases, in that order; junction bases with no gene match: 5. Germline CDR1 and CDR2: MNHEY and SMNVEV (reference sequence). Here the CDR3 reads CASSLRTSGGSYNEQFF. The CDR3 bases are TGTGCCAGCAGTTTGCGGACTAGCGGAGGCTCCTACAATGAGCAGTTCTTC.

The chain joins TRBV7-8 to TRBJ1-6; D is undetermined. V gave up 0 bases and J gave up 0 bases, with 6 bases separating them. The CDR3 length is 16 residues. CDR1 and CDR2 from the germline V gene are SGHVS and FQNEAQ. The CDR3 region has the DNA TGTGCCAGCAGCTTAGCCCCGAGCTCCTATAATTCACCCCTCCACTTT. Amino acids: CASSLAPSSYNSPLHF.

The chain employs TRBV5-6 and TRBJ2-1; 9 positions match TRBD1. The CDR3 is 15 amino acids. CDR1 is SGHDT and CDR2 is YYEEEE in the germline V gene. Trimming took 2 bases from V and 10 from J; bases not matched to a gene: 10. CDR3 in amino acids: CASSLGTGPEGEQFF. CDR3 nucleotide sequence: TGTGCCAGCAGCTTAGGGACAGGGCCGGAGGGAGAGCAGTTCTTC.

The chain recombines TRBV5-1 with TRBJ2-3, with TRBD2 matching 14 bases. The CDR3 sequence is 17 residues long. With 0 bases clipped from V and 7 bases from J, the junction kept 7 bases outside the gene matches. Germline V gene sequence: CDR1 SGHRS, CDR2 YFSETQ. As DNA, the CDR3 is TGCGCCAGCAGCTTGGACGGACTAGCGGGAGGAGGGAATACGCAGTATTTT. Residues: CASSLDGLAGGGNTQYF.

V gene TRBV7-9 combines with J gene TRBJ1-4, with TRBD1 matching over 10 bases. Losses at the gene ends were 4 bases for V and 3 bases for J; bases not matched to a gene: 5. This CDR3 region has 16 residues. Germline V lookup: CDR1 SEHNR, CDR2 FQNEAQ (reference sequence). The CDR3 spells CASSSTGGTSNEKLFF. The CDR3 DNA follows: TGTGCCAGCAGCTCGACAGGGGGCACATCTAATGAAAAACTGTTTTTT.

For this clone: Other nucleotide sequences in the sample specify the same CDR3. The chain couples TRBV6-5 to TRBJ2-2; no reliable D call. V shed 2 bases and J shed 5 bases, with 9 bases lying between them. CDR3 length equals 14 residues. Germline V gene lookup returns CDR1 MNHEY and CDR2 SVGAGI. This CDR3 reads CASSYSRWTGELFF. The DNA for the CDR3 is TGTGCCAGCAGTTACAGCCGATGGACCGGGGAGCTGTTTTTT.

The chain links TRBV6-1 to TRBJ2-7, with 7 positions matching TRBD2. Germline lookup yields CDR1 MNHNS and CDR2 SASEGT. Losses at the gene ends were 3 bases for V and 5 bases for J; bases not matched to a gene: 16. This CDR3 has 17 residues. The DNA for the CDR3 is TGTGCCAGCAGTGACCCCGCCTGGGGGGGGTTAGAGGACGAGCAGTACTTC. Protein product: CASSDPAWGGLEDEQYF.

J is TRBJ1-4 and V is TRBV5-1; the D is unclear. The V end lost 4 bases, the J end lost 0 bases, and 13 bases lay between the germline ends. This CDR3 is 16 amino acids long. The germline CDR1 and CDR2 sequences are SGHRS and YFSETQ. CDR3 sequence: CASSRGVVATNEKLFF. CDR3 coding DNA: TGCGCCAGCAGCCGTGGTGTCGTTGCAACTAATGAAAAACTGTTTTTT.

This chain connects TRBV30 to TRBJ2-5, with TRBD2 as a possible D gene (6 bases). Trimming shortened V by 4 bases and J by 5 bases, and 23 bases separated the two germline ends. This CDR3 region has 16 residues. Germline V gene lookup returns CDR1 GTSNPN and CDR2 SVGIG (reference sequence). CDR3 protein: CAWKRERYPGGETQYF. CDR3 bases: TGTGCCTGGAAACGGGAGAGATATCCCGGTGGGGAGACCCAGTACTTC.

The genes are TRBV28 and TRBJ1-3, with TRBD1 matching over 9 bases. From germline, CDR1 is MDHEN and CDR2 SYDVKM. The length of the CDR3 is 13 residues. The J segment lost 4 bases and the V segment lost 8 bases, leaving 3 bases of the junction unmatched. Here the CDR3 reads CASGTGKGNTIYF. CDR3 nucleotides: TGTGCCAGCGGGACAGGGAAAGGAAACACCATATATTTT. Looking up the rest from reference TRBV28 and TRBJ1-3 gives the full variable domain: DVKVTQSSRYLVKRTGEKVFLECVQDMDHENMFWYRQDPGLGLRLIYFSYDVKMKEKGDIPEGYSVSREKKERFSLILESASTNQTSMYLCASGTGKGNTIYFGEGSWLTVV.